This T cell receptor (beta chain) was profiled in a study of control samples from healthy donors and cancer patients. Germline lookup yields CDR1 SQVTM and CDR2 ANQGSEA. The CDR3 is 14 residues long. The V end was cut by 7 bases, the J end by 0 bases, with 13 bases between. Generated by immunoSEQ multiplex PCR, the TCRdb table keeps only in-frame clones and is missing some. The sample shows about 120,000 clones, less than 95% of them seen only once. Sequencing was done on a sample of blood. The rearrangement joins TRBV29-1 to TRBJ2-1; TRBD2 might be the D (5 bases). The receptor comes from a young man in good health. CDR3 sequence reads: CSGGYRGSYNEQFF. The CDR3 nucleotides read TGCAGCGGCGGATACCGGGGCTCCTACAATGAGCAGTTCTTC.